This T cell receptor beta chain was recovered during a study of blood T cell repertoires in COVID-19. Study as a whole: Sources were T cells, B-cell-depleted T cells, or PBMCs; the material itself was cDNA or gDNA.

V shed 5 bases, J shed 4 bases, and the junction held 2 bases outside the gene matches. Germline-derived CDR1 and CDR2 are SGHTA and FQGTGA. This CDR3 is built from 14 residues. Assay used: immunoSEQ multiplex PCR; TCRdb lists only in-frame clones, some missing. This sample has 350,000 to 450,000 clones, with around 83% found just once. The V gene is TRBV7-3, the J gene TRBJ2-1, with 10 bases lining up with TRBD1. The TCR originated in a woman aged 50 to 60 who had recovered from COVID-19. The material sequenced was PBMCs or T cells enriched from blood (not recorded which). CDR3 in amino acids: CASSRTGGYNEQFF. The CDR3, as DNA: TGTGCCAGCAGCCGGACAGGGGGGTACAATGAGCAGTTCTTC.